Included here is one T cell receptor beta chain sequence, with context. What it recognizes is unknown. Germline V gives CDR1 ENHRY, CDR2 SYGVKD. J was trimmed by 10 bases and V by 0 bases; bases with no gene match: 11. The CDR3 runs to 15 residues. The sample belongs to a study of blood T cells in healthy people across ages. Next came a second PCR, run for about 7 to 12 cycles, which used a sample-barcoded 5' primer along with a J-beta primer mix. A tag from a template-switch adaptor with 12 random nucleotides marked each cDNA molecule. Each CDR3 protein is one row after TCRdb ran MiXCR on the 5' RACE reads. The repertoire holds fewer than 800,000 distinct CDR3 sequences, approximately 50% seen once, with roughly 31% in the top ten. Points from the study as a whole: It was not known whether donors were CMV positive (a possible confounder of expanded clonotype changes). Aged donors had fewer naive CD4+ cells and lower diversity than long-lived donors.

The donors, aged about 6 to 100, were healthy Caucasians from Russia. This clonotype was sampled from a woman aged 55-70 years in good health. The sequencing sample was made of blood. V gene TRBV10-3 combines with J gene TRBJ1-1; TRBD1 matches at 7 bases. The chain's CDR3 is CAISESTGSWTVAFF. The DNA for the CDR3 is TGTGCCATCAGTGAGTCGACAGGGAGTTGGACGGTAGCTTTCTTT.